Shown below are 27 T cell receptor beta chains from a single sample sequenced in a study of graft-versus-host responses after intestinal transplantation. Some clones are missing from TCRdb's copy, which holds only in-frame ones; the method was immunoSEQ multiplex PCR. The sample records 130,000 to 150,000 clones, nearly 95% being singletons. Antigen specificity for these receptors is unknown. The specimen comprised unstimulated CD4+ T cells sorted from spleen or lymph node cells, sampled before intestinal transplant. These receptors all come from a human donor who received an intestinal transplant.

The chain uses TRBV19 and TRBJ2-2; 7 nucleotides align to TRBD1. Germline CDR1 and CDR2: LNHDA and SQIVND (reference sequence). CDR3 length equals 15 residues. The J segment lost 4 bases and the V segment lost 6 bases, leaving 8 bases of the junction unmatched. The CDR3 sequence: CASSPWQGVTGELFF. As DNA, the CDR3 is TGTGCCAGTAGCCCCTGGCAGGGGGTCACCGGGGAGCTGTTTTTT. Based on the CDR3 plus reference TRBV19 and TRBJ2-2, the full variable domain is DGGITQSPKYLFRKEGQNVTLSCEQNLNHDAMYWYRQDPGQGLRLIYYSQIVNDFQKGDIAEGYSVSREKKESFPLTVTSAQKNPTAFYLCASSPWQGVTGELFFGEGSRLTVL.

The chain joins TRBV2 to TRBJ2-6; 10 bases are a match to TRBD1. The CDR3 contains 19 residues. Germline CDR1 and CDR2: SNHLY and FYNNEI. Trimming cost V 6 bases and J 2 bases; bases outside gene matches: 13. The CDR3 DNA sequence: TGTGCCAGCAGCACTCTTAGACAGGGGGCACTTGCTGGGGCCAACGTCCTGACTTTC. Translation: CASSTLRQGALAGANVLTF.

V is TRBV7-9 and J is TRBJ2-7; 11 bases agree with TRBD2. The CDR3 length is 17 residues. CDR1 is SEHNR, CDR2 FQNEAQ, per germline (reference sequence). V lost 1 base and J lost 0; bases outside the gene matches: 5. DNA for the CDR3: TGTGCCAGCAGCTTAGAGACTAGCGGGATTCTCTCCTACGAGCAGTACTTC. Its protein product is CASSLETSGILSYEQYF.

The rearrangement joins TRBV5-5 to TRBJ2-5; TRBD2 matches at 11 bases. This CDR3 comprises 15 residues. The germline CDR1 and CDR2 sequences are SGHKS and YYEKEE (reference sequence). Losses at the gene ends were 4 bases for V and 4 bases for J; bases not matched to a gene: 6. The CDR3 sequence is CASSLTGLAGETQYF. CDR3 nucleotides: TGTGCCAGCAGCCTAACCGGACTAGCGGGAGAGACCCAGTACTTC. The variable domain in full, completed from reference TRBV5-5 and TRBJ2-5, reads DAGVTQSPTHLIKTRGQQVTLRCSPISGHKSVSWYQQVLGQGPQFIFQYYEKEERGRGNFPDRFSARQFPNYSSELNVNALLLGDSALYLCASSLTGLAGETQYFGPGTRLLVL.

The chain couples TRBV18 to TRBJ2-1; 8 nucleotides agree with TRBD2. Germline CDR1 and CDR2: KGHSH and LQKENI. Germline trimming cut 1 base from V and 3 bases from J; bases unmatched to any gene: 2. CDR3 length: 15 residues. The CDR3 coding sequence is TGTGCCAGCTCACCACTAGCGGGAAACTACAATGAGCAGTTCTTC. It is translated as CASSPLAGNYNEQFF.

This clone was seen a single time. The chain is built from TRBV4-1 and TRBJ2-3; TRBD1 might be the D (6 bases). CDR3 size: 14 residues. V lost 2 bases and J lost 4, with 10 bases in between. Germline values: CDR1 MGHRA, CDR2 YSYEKL. This chain's CDR3 is CASSQSPGADTQYF. The CDR3 nucleotides read TGCGCCAGCAGCCAATCTCCAGGGGCAGATACGCAGTATTTT.

This clone was detected a few times. V and J are TRBV5-1 and TRBJ2-3; TRBD2 agrees at 7 bases. CDR1 and CDR2 (germline): SGHRS, YFSETQ. The CDR3 is made up of 15 amino acids. The V and J ends lost 5 bases and 2 bases, in that order; junction bases with no gene match: 8. The CDR3 DNA sequence: TGCGCCAGCAGTTGGTCCGGGACTACCACAGATACGCAGTATTTT. Its protein is CASSWSGTTTDTQYF.

The chain uses TRBV4-3 and TRBJ2-5; no clear D. CDR1 is LGHNA, CDR2 YSLEER, per germline. This CDR3 has 13 amino acids. Deletions cut 1 base from V and 5 bases from J, with 8 bases between. CDR3 region: CASSQGPKETQYF. In nucleotides, the CDR3 is TGCGCCAGCAGCCAAGGACCCAAGGAGACCCAGTACTTC.

This clone was recorded once. The chain uses TRBV11-2 and TRBJ1-1; D possibly corresponds to TRBD1 (6 bases). The V and J ends lost 3 bases and 0 bases respectively, with 11 bases between them. The CDR3 extends over 15 amino acids. Germline V gene sequence: CDR1 SGHAT, CDR2 FQNNGV. The CDR3 DNA follows: TGTGCCAGCAGCTTGGGGGGCCCCATGAACACTGAAGCTTTCTTT. Its translation is CASSLGGPMNTEAFF.

This clone showed up just a few times. V usage is TRBV7-2 and J usage is TRBJ2-2; D remains ambiguous. This CDR3 has 15 residues. Germline V gene data show CDR1 as SGHTA and CDR2 as FQGNSA. V was cut by 3 bases and J by 6 bases, with 14 bases left in between. CDR3 in DNA: TGTGCCAGCAGCTTCGTGTCGTTCGGAGCCGGGGAGCTGTTTTTT. It translates to CASSFVSFGAGELFF.

The chain joins TRBV6-5 to TRBJ2-2; D possibly uses TRBD1 or TRBD2 (5 bases each). Trimming shortened V by 7 bases and J by 6 bases, and 12 bases separated the two germline ends. The length of the CDR3 is 13 residues. The germline V gene has CDR1 MNHEY and CDR2 SVGAGI. The CDR3 DNA reads TGTGCCAGCAACCTCATGGGGGCCGGGGAGCTGTTTTTT. It yields the protein CASNLMGAGELFF.

The J gene is TRBJ2-3, the V gene TRBV10-3; 7 bases match TRBD1. J was trimmed by 5 bases and V by 2 bases; bases with no gene match: 4. Germline V gives CDR1 ENHRY, CDR2 SYGVKD. This CDR3 contains 14 residues. As DNA, the CDR3 is TGTGCCATCAGTGAGAGACAGGGTGGAGATACGCAGTATTTT. Translated: CAISERQGGDTQYF.

V is TRBV19 and J is TRBJ1-2; tentative D call: TRBD1 (5 bases). The germline V gene has CDR1 LNHDA and CDR2 SQIVND (reference sequence). Between the trimmed V and J ends, which lost 4 bases and 1 base, there was a span of 22 bases. CDR3 length: 18 residues. In nucleotides, the CDR3 is TGTGCCAGTAGTAAAGCTCCTCCTGGGACCGCCCGTAACTATGGCTACACCTTC. It codes for CASSKAPPGTARNYGYTF.

About this clone itself: Sequence at one end of the junction differs from germline and may be a read error. V gene TRBV7-9 combines with J gene TRBJ2-1, with D perhaps matching TRBD2 (5 bases). This CDR3 comprises 14 residues. Germline lookup yields CDR1 SEHNR and CDR2 FQNEAQ (reference sequence). The CDR3 is CASNLGRAGNEQFF. The CDR3 bases are TGTGCCAGCAACTTAGGACGGGCGGGCAATGAGCAGTTCTTC.

The rearrangement joins TRBV7-2 to TRBJ2-1; no firm D call. Looked up from germline, CDR1 is SGHTA and CDR2 is FQGNSA. The V end lost 5 bases, the J end lost 3 bases, and 14 bases lay between the germline ends. This CDR3 is built from 15 residues. Written as DNA, the CDR3 is TGTGCCAGCAGCGTCGCCGGGTGGGTCTACAATGAGCAGTTCTTC. It specifies CASSVAGWVYNEQFF.

The chain uses TRBV18 and TRBJ2-7, with 13 nucleotides matching TRBD2. Germline CDR1 reads KGHSH; CDR2 reads LQKENI. V lost 5 bases to trimming and J lost 2 bases; unmatched junction nucleotides: 3. The length of the CDR3 is 15 residues. CDR3 nucleotides: TGTGCCAGCTCATCCGGGACTAGCGGGACCTACGAGCAGTACTTC. The encoded protein is CASSSGTSGTYEQYF.

The count of this clone is one. This chain uses TRBV14 with TRBJ2-2; no definite D call. Germline V gene data show CDR1 as SGHDN and CDR2 as FVKESK. The CDR3 runs 15 residues. V shed 3 bases and J shed 4 bases, with 12 bases lying between them. The CDR3 sequence: CASSQALLSTGELFF. CDR3 bases: TGTGCCAGCAGCCAGGCCCTTTTGTCCACCGGGGAGCTGTTTTTT.

The V call is TRBV27, the J call TRBJ1-1, with 7 bases fitting TRBD1. With V trimmed by 3 bases and J by 3 bases, 13 bases remained unmatched. The CDR3 covers 17 residues. The germline CDR1 and CDR2 sequences are MNHEY and SMNVEV (reference sequence). The CDR3 is CASSFVQGLKVYTEAFF. CDR3 DNA sequence: TGTGCCAGCAGTTTTGTACAGGGGCTTAAGGTATACACTGAAGCTTTCTTT.

The rearrangement uses TRBV19 and TRBJ1-2; tentative D call: TRBD1 (5 bases). Germline CDR1 is LNHDA and CDR2 is SQIVND (reference sequence). The CDR3 loop spans 15 amino acids. V lost 9 bases and J lost 5, with 22 bases in between. The CDR3 DNA follows: TGTGCCAGCTGGCCCGGGACGACGCAGAGGTATGGCTACACCTTC. It translates to CASWPGTTQRYGYTF.

This chain connects TRBV5-4 to TRBJ2-2; 7 nucleotides agree with TRBD1. Trimming at V came to 2 bases and at J to 7 bases, leaving 11 bases not matched to a gene. Germline V lookup: CDR1 SGHNT, CDR2 YYREEE (reference sequence). CDR3 size: 16 residues. The CDR3 spells CASSLTIDRDGGELFF. The CDR3 nucleotides are TGTGCCAGCAGCTTAACCATCGACAGGGACGGCGGGGAGCTGTTTTTT.

The chain combines TRBV30 with TRBJ2-1; D unresolved. The CDR3 is 13 residues long. V was clipped by 0 bases and J by 9 bases, with 12 bases between them. The germline V gene has CDR1 GTSNPN and CDR2 SVGIG (reference sequence). CDR3 DNA sequence: TGTGCCTGGAGTGTAATAGGGCCAGGTGAGCAGTTCTTC. Protein product: CAWSVIGPGEQFF.

This chain links TRBV7-9 with TRBJ2-6; D is perhaps TRBD2 (5 bases). The CDR3 is made up of 17 amino acids. V lost 10 bases and J lost 4, with 23 bases in between. The germline gives CDR1 SEHNR, CDR2 FQNEAQ (reference sequence). CDR3 amino acids: CAIPLGVPWVGANVLTF. CDR3 DNA sequence: TGTGCCATCCCTCTGGGAGTACCATGGGTCGGGGCCAACGTCCTGACTTTC.

The table lists this clone with a few counts. The V gene is TRBV19, the J gene TRBJ2-1; D not certain. This CDR3 has 16 residues. CDR1 LNHDA and CDR2 SQIVND come from the germline V gene (reference sequence). V lost 1 base, J lost 2 bases, and 12 bases lay in between. The CDR3 nucleotides read TGTGCCAGTAGTATAGGGGCTATGGAGACCTACAATGAGCAGTTCTTC. As protein: CASSIGAMETYNEQFF.

J is TRBJ2-2 and V is TRBV9; 7 bases match TRBD1. The CDR3 contains 16 residues. Unmatched junction bases numbered 5, after V lost 3 bases and J lost 0 bases. Germline V CDR1 and CDR2: SGDLS, YYNGEE. CDR3 DNA: TGTGCCAGCAGCGAGGCCGGGACAGCGAACACCGGGGAGCTGTTTTTT. It encodes CASSEAGTANTGELFF.

V is TRBV5-4 and J is TRBJ2-5, with TRBD1 as a possible D gene (5 bases). The better agreement between TRBJ2-7 and the DNA end casts doubt on the J call. The CDR3 sequence is 14 residues long. The germline gives CDR1 SGHNT, CDR2 YYREEE (reference sequence). CDR3 sequence reads: CASSLLGHSYEQYF. CDR3 DNA sequence: TGTGCCAGCAGCTTGCTTGGACACTCCTACGAGCAGTACTTC.

The CDR3 spells CASRPDRIRNEQFF. The CDR3, as DNA: TGTGCCAGCAGACCGGACAGAATCCGCAATGAGCAGTTCTTC. This chain links TRBV7-2 with TRBJ2-1; the D gene is possibly TRBD1 (6 bases). The CDR3 length is 14 residues. V was cut by 6 bases and J by 6 bases, with 15 bases left in between. Per germline, CDR1 SGHTA and CDR2 FQGNSA. The variable domain in full, completed from reference TRBV7-2 and TRBJ2-1, reads GAGVSQSPSNKVTEKGKDVELRCDPISGHTALYWYRQSLGQGLEFLIYFQGNSAPDKSGLPSDRFSAERTGGSVSTLTIQRTQQEDSAVYLCASRPDRIRNEQFFGPGTRLTVL.

This sequence joins TRBV5-1 and TRBJ2-1, with D possibly being TRBD2 (6 bases). From germline, CDR1 is SGHRS and CDR2 YFSETQ. The CDR3 spans 18 residues. The V end was cut by 0 bases, the J end by 0 bases, with 16 bases between. The CDR3 DNA reads TGCGCCAGCAGCTTGGAGTGGGGACGGGAGAGCTCCTACAATGAGCAGTTCTTC. Amino acid sequence: CASSLEWGRESSYNEQFF.